Following are 32 T cell receptor beta chains from one sample sequenced in a study of T cells after yellow fever vaccination. TCRdb ran MiXCR on the 5' RACE reads and lists one entry per CDR3 protein. This table holds under 95,000 distinct CDR3 sequences, about 7.3% found once. Here the sequenced sample was CD8+ T cells sorted from PBMCs, taken around 10 days after the first yellow fever vaccination. Receptor source: a young man who received the YFV17D yellow fever vaccine.

The rearrangement links TRBV15 to TRBJ1-2; D is unresolved. CDR3 length: 16 amino acids. Germline V gene data show CDR1 as LNHNV and CDR2 as YYDKDF (reference sequence). V was clipped by 3 bases and J by 2 bases, with 16 bases between them. The CDR3 nucleotides are TGTGCCACCAGCAGTCCCGGGGTAGGAGGGAACTATGGCTACACCTTC. This encodes CATSSPGVGGNYGYTF.

This clonotype was detected many times. The gene calls are TRBV28 and TRBJ1-2; the D gene is possibly TRBD1 (6 bases). Germline CDR1 and CDR2: MDHEN and SYDVKM. CDR3 length equals 15 residues. Trimming pared 3 bases from V and 6 bases from J, leaving 17 bases between. This CDR3 is CASSLRGAVGHGYTF. The CDR3 coding sequence is TGTGCCAGCAGTTTGCGGGGGGCGGTGGGGCATGGCTACACCTTC.

This clonotype was seen many times. This chain uses TRBV6-5 with TRBJ2-7; maybe TRBD1 (5 bases). The V gene's germline CDR1 is MNHEY and CDR2 SVGAGI. This CDR3 region has 15 residues. Trimming pared 0 bases from V and 0 bases from J, leaving 9 bases between. The CDR3 loop is CASSYSTGFSYEQYF. The CDR3 DNA reads TGTGCCAGCAGTTACTCCACAGGATTCTCCTACGAGCAGTACTTC.

This clonotype has a count of ten or more. The chain carries TRBV4-1 and TRBJ2-6; TRBD1 matches at 8 bases. The junction had 3 bases not matched to a gene; V was cut back by 6 bases and J by 5 bases. Germline loops: CDR1 MGHRA, CDR2 YSYEKL. The CDR3 length is 14 residues. In DNA form, the CDR3 reads TGCGCCAGCAGTCCAGGGGGCCGGGCCAACGTCCTGACTTTC. Protein sequence: CASSPGGRANVLTF.

The sample holds many counts of this clonotype. The chain uses TRBV5-1 and TRBJ2-1; possibly TRBD2 for D (6 bases). Germline V gene data show CDR1 as SGHRS and CDR2 as YFSETQ. V lost 6 bases to trimming and J lost 9 bases, with 13 bases between them. CDR3 length equals 12 residues. CDR3 sequence: CASTPPGGEQFF. CDR3 coding DNA: TGCGCCAGCACCCCCCCCGGGGGTGAGCAGTTCTTC.

This clonotype was picked up many times. V is TRBV12-3 or TRBV12-4 and J is TRBJ2-7; the D is unclear. The CDR3 runs to 13 residues. The germline V and J ends were trimmed by 8 bases and 4 bases, with 15 bases remaining between them. CDR3 nucleotides: TGTGCCAGCGGGTGGGGATCCGGATACGAGCAGTACTTC. Translated: CASGWGSGYEQYF.

The table lists this clonotype with a few counts. The chain has TRBV11-2 and TRBJ2-5; D gene ambiguous. Trimming shortened V by 8 bases and J by 2 bases, and 15 bases separated the two germline ends. There are 14 residues in the CDR3. Per germline, CDR1 SGHAT and CDR2 FQNNGV. The CDR3 sequence is CASCYFSGQETQYF. Written as DNA, the CDR3 is TGTGCCAGCTGCTACTTTTCGGGTCAAGAGACCCAGTACTTC.

This clonotype was seen ten or more times. This sequence joins TRBV7-3 and TRBJ2-1; perhaps TRBD2 as D (5 bases). Looked up from germline, CDR1 is SGHTA and CDR2 is FQGTGA. The ends were cut back, 5 bases at V and 7 bases at J, with 9 bases in the middle. The CDR3 loop spans 12 amino acids. The CDR3 DNA follows: TGTGCCAGCAGCCAAGAGGGAAATGAGCAGTTCTTC. As protein: CASSQEGNEQFF.

This clonotype occurred many times. This sequence joins TRBV6-1 and TRBJ1-3; no clear D. The CDR3 spans 15 residues. Germline V gene data show CDR1 as MNHNS and CDR2 as SASEGT. The ends were cut back, 9 bases at V and 3 bases at J, with 18 bases in the middle. CDR3 sequence reads: CASSLSNSGGNTIYF. The CDR3 DNA is TGTGCCAGTTCCCTCTCAAACAGTGGTGGAAACACCATATATTTT.

V gene TRBV23-1 combines with J gene TRBJ2-7, with D possibly being TRBD1 (6 bases). TRBV23-1 is marked as an open reading frame, function uncertain. V was shortened by 3 bases and J by 5 bases, with 17 bases between the two germline ends. The CDR3 covers 15 residues. The CDR3, as DNA: TGCGCCAGCAGTCAGGGCCCAGGGACAAAGGACGAGCAGTACTTC. Protein sequence: CASSQGPGTKDEQYF.

V and J are TRBV7-2 and TRBJ1-1; perhaps TRBD1 as D (5 bases). V lost 0 bases and J 1 base, leaving 6 bases between the germline ends. The V gene's germline CDR1 is SGHTA and CDR2 FQGNSA. This CDR3 is built from 14 residues. The CDR3 sequence is CASSLARGNTEAFF. DNA for the CDR3: TGTGCCAGCAGCTTAGCAAGGGGGAACACTGAAGCTTTCTTT.

The chain uses TRBV4-3 and TRBJ2-1, with 8 bases fitting TRBD2. V was pared by 0 bases and J by 12 bases, with 10 bases of the junction left unmatched. The CDR3 covers 15 residues. Germline lookup yields CDR1 LGHNA and CDR2 YSLEER. The CDR3 protein is CASSQDRTSPLRQFF. CDR3 in DNA: TGCGCCAGCAGCCAAGATCGGACTAGCCCACTCCGGCAGTTCTTC.

This clonotype was counted at least ten times. This chain connects TRBV9 to TRBJ2-3; 7 bases map to TRBD2. The length of the CDR3 is 13 residues. CDR1 SGDLS and CDR2 YYNGEE come from the germline V gene. The V gene end was trimmed by 7 bases and the J gene end by 4 bases; junction bases not matched to a gene: 6. This CDR3 is CASRAGDADTQYF. In nucleotides, the CDR3 is TGTGCCAGCCGGGCGGGGGATGCAGATACGCAGTATTTT.

Remarks on this clonotype: This may be a read error, as it is one base from a much larger clone. The rearrangement joins TRBV6-5 to TRBJ2-3, with a weak D call TRBD2 (6 bases). Germline CDR1 reads MNHEY; CDR2 reads SVGAGI. CDR3 size: 17 residues. The CDR3 loop reads CASSYTWSGESTGTQYF. The CDR3 nucleotides are TGTGCCAGCAGTTACACTTGGTCGGGGGAATCAACAGGTACGCAGTATTTT.

This clonotype was detected only a few times. J is TRBJ1-3 and V is TRBV7-9, with unresolved D. V lost 3 bases, J lost 8 bases, and 20 bases lay in between. The V gene's germline CDR1 is SEHNR and CDR2 FQNEAQ (reference sequence). This CDR3 has 16 amino acids. The CDR3 is CASSLVHRGGEDTIYF. The DNA for the CDR3 is TGTGCCAGCAGCTTGGTGCACAGAGGTGGTGAGGACACCATATATTTT.

This chain uses TRBV9 with TRBJ2-1; possible D gene TRBD1, 6 bases. Germline CDR1 reads SGDLS; CDR2 reads YYNGEE. The CDR3 has 15 residues. Trimming stripped 0 bases from V and 3 bases from J, with 10 bases between. This CDR3 is CASSVEQGLYNEQFF. The CDR3, as DNA: TGTGCCAGCAGCGTAGAACAGGGCCTCTACAATGAGCAGTTCTTC.

The chain joins TRBV7-6 to TRBJ1-1; D call uncertain. The germline V gene encodes CDR1 SGHVS and CDR2 FNYEAQ. V was clipped by 2 bases and J by 8 bases, with 9 bases between them. The CDR3 runs to 12 residues. This CDR3 is CASSLLAGEAFF. CDR3 coding DNA: TGTGCCAGCAGCTTATTAGCCGGAGAAGCTTTCTTT.

The chain links TRBV19 to TRBJ1-6; tentative D call: TRBD1 (5 bases). Trimming removed 7 bases from V and 4 bases from J, with 14 bases in between. CDR3 length: 15 amino acids. Germline values: CDR1 LNHDA, CDR2 SQIVND (reference sequence). The CDR3 protein is CASMGRSDYNSPLHF. The CDR3 DNA reads TGTGCCAGTATGGGGCGGAGTGATTATAATTCACCCCTCCACTTT.

J is TRBJ1-4 and V is TRBV6-6; D might be TRBD1 (5 bases). V was pared by 7 bases and J by 10 bases, with 10 bases between. Germline-derived CDR1 and CDR2 are MNHNY and SVGAGI (reference sequence). The CDR3 consists of 11 residues. CDR3 residues: CASTRDGKLFF. CDR3 DNA: TGTGCCAGCACGCGGGACGGAAAACTGTTTTTT.

The rearrangement uses TRBV28 and TRBJ2-7; TRBD1 might be the D (7 bases). CDR1 and CDR2 (germline): MDHEN, SYDVKM. The CDR3 totals 14 residues. V was pared by 3 bases and J by 2 bases, with 11 bases between. In nucleotides, the CDR3 is TGTGCCAGCAGTTTCACAGGGGAGGCCTACGAGCAGTACGTC. Its protein is CASSFTGEAYEQYV.

This chain links TRBV4-2 with TRBJ2-3; 9 bases fit TRBD2. Unmatched junction bases numbered 6, after V lost 6 bases and J lost 2 bases. Germline CDR1 and CDR2: LGHNA and YNFKEQ. The CDR3 totals 15 residues. DNA for the CDR3: TGTGCCAGCAGTCCCGAGCGGGGGGACACAGATACGCAGTATTTT. Protein sequence: CASSPERGDTDTQYF.

This clonotype appeared many times. J is TRBJ2-7 and V is TRBV7-2; 11 bases fit TRBD2. CDR3 length: 15 residues. Unmatched junction bases numbered 3, after V lost 3 bases and J lost 2 bases. From germline, CDR1 is SGHTA and CDR2 FQGNSA. CDR3 sequence reads: CASSLLAGGTYEQYV. The CDR3 nucleotides read TGTGCCAGCAGCTTGTTAGCGGGGGGGACCTACGAGCAGTACGTC.

The chain is built from TRBV11-2 and TRBJ2-3; 8 nucleotides match TRBD2. Per the germline V gene, CDR1 is SGHAT and CDR2 is FQNNGV. The CDR3 is made up of 15 amino acids. V lost 8 bases and J lost 3; bases outside the gene matches: 10. The CDR3 sequence: CASGRSGGPTDTQYF. The CDR3 DNA sequence: TGTGCCAGCGGCCGATCGGGGGGGCCTACAGATACGCAGTATTTT.

This clonotype has at least ten counts. The chain has TRBV4-1 and TRBJ2-7, with 8 bases aligning to TRBD1. Losses at the gene ends were 5 bases for V and 5 bases for J; bases not matched to a gene: 2. Germline V gives CDR1 MGHRA, CDR2 YSYEKL. This CDR3 is 12 amino acids long. CDR3 sequence reads: CASSGQGDEQYF. The CDR3 coding sequence is TGCGCCAGCAGCGGACAGGGCGACGAGCAGTACTTC.

DNA of the CDR3: TGCGCCAGCAGCCAAGGAATAGTTGGGTCCAACACCGGGGAGCTGTTTTTT. Protein: CASSQGIVGSNTGELFF. The chain is built from TRBV4-1 and TRBJ2-2; no definite D call. Germline V gene lookup returns CDR1 MGHRA and CDR2 YSYEKL. V dropped 1 base and J dropped 2 bases, with 14 bases sitting between them. This CDR3 is built from 17 residues.

The chain is built from TRBV7-2 and TRBJ2-7; 10 bases map to TRBD1. The CDR3 length is 16 residues. Germline assignment: CDR1 SGHTA and CDR2 FQGNSA. The V and J ends lost 0 bases and 7 bases, in that order; junction bases with no gene match: 9. Written as DNA, the CDR3 is TGTGCCAGCAGCTTAGCAACCGGGACAGGGGCTTGGGAGCAGTACTTC. It specifies CASSLATGTGAWEQYF. Filled out from reference TRBV7-2 and TRBJ2-7, the complete variable domain reads GAGVSQSPSNKVTEKGKDVELRCDPISGHTALYWYRQSLGQGLEFLIYFQGNSAPDKSGLPSDRFSAERTGGSVSTLTIQRTQQEDSAVYLCASSLATGTGAWEQYFGPGTRLTVT.

This clonotype was counted many times. V gene TRBV20-1 combines with J gene TRBJ1-2; D may be TRBD1 (6 bases). Deletions cut 5 bases from V and 9 bases from J, with 25 bases between. Germline V gives CDR1 DFQATT, CDR2 SNEGSKA (reference sequence). CDR3 length: 15 amino acids. The CDR3 is CSALTTDASQGSYTF. The DNA for the CDR3 is TGCAGTGCTCTTACCACGGACGCATCCCAGGGGAGCTACACCTTC.

This clonotype appeared once. An end of the junction differs from the germline gene, which may be a read error. J is TRBJ2-2 and V is TRBV7-7; TRBD1 matches 9 bases. Looked up from germline, CDR1 is SSHAT and CDR2 is FNYEAQ (reference sequence). The CDR3 covers 15 residues. The CDR3 DNA follows: TGTGCCAGCAGCTTGACAGGGGGAACCACCGGGGAGCTTTTTTTT. Residues: CASSLTGGTTGELFF.

In this sample, this clonotype turned up many times. V usage is TRBV27 and J usage is TRBJ2-2; the match to TRBD1 covers 9 bases. The V segment lost 6 bases and the J segment 5 bases; nucleotides outside the gene matches: 10. The CDR3 is 16 amino acids. In germline, CDR1 is MNHEY, CDR2 SMNVEV (reference sequence). The CDR3 region has the DNA TGTGCCAGCAGCTATACAGGGGGCAGAAGGACCGGGGAGCTGTTTTTT. Amino acid sequence: CASSYTGGRRTGELFF.

The chain is built from TRBV19 and TRBJ2-1, with D perhaps TRBD1 (6 bases). V shed 6 bases and J shed 10 bases, with 22 bases lying between them. Germline CDR1 is LNHDA and CDR2 is SQIVND (reference sequence). This CDR3 has 15 amino acids. The CDR3 DNA reads as TGTGCCAGTAGGGTACAGGGAAATCCGCTGCTGGAGCAGTTCTTC. Its protein product is CASRVQGNPLLEQFF.

This clonotype was seen ten or more times. V and J are TRBV7-3 and TRBJ2-2; the D is unclear. CDR3 length: 15 amino acids. Per germline, CDR1 SGHTA and CDR2 FQGTGA. V dropped 4 bases and J dropped 0 bases, with 9 bases sitting between them. Here the CDR3 reads CASSSTPANTGELFF. In DNA, the CDR3 is TGTGCCAGCAGCTCCACCCCCGCGAACACCGGGGAGCTGTTTTTT.

The chain links TRBV19 to TRBJ2-1; D is perhaps TRBD2 (5 bases). The CDR3 spans 11 residues. V was clipped by 11 bases and J by 7 bases, with 12 bases between them. Germline CDR1 is LNHDA and CDR2 is SQIVND (reference sequence). CDR3 sequence reads: CARKTGNEQFF. CDR3 DNA: TGTGCCCGAAAAACGGGGAATGAGCAGTTCTTC.